The 18 T cell receptor beta chains reported below all come from one sample, sequenced in a study of blood T cell repertoires in COVID-19. Only in-frame clones appear in the TCRdb table, and some are missing; sequencing was by immunoSEQ multiplex PCR. The sample comprises 20,000 to 30,000 clones, about 90% of which are singletons, and roughly 16% rests with the top ten. The sequencing input was peripheral blood. Every receptor here comes from a man in his 70s with acute or convalescent COVID-19.

This clone was detected once. The chain combines TRBV9 with TRBJ2-5, with D perhaps TRBD2 (5 bases). V dropped 0 bases and J dropped 3 bases, with 15 bases sitting between them. The CDR3 extends over 16 amino acids. CDR1 and CDR2 (germline): SGDLS, YYNGEE. The CDR3: CASSVAQTGWEETQYF. CDR3 bases: TGTGCCAGCAGCGTAGCTCAAACGGGATGGGAAGAGACCCAGTACTTC. Looking up the rest from reference TRBV9 and TRBJ2-5 gives the full variable domain: DSGVTQTPKHLITATGQRVTLRCSPRSGDLSVYWYQQSLDQGLQFLIQYYNGEERAKGNILERFSAQQFPDLHSELNLSSLELGDSALYFCASSVAQTGWEETQYFGPGTRLLVL.

J is TRBJ2-7 and V is TRBV21-1; the D call of TRBD1 is as the table states it, not checked on the DNA. TRBV21-1 is flagged as a pseudogene. There are 16 residues in the CDR3. As DNA, the CDR3 is TGTGCCAGCAGCAAAGCGCGGACACCCAGACACTACGAGCAGTACTTC. Protein product: CASSKARTPRHYEQYF.

V usage is TRBV19 and J usage is TRBJ1-4; unclear D gene. This CDR3 has 14 residues. With 3 bases removed from V and 3 bases from J, the gap between germline ends came to 8 bases. Germline V lookup: CDR1 LNHDA, CDR2 SQIVND (reference sequence). The CDR3 DNA sequence: TGTGCCAGTAGTATCCCGGGGTCTAATGAAAAACTGTTTTTT. Translation gives CASSIPGSNEKLFF.

V usage is TRBV18 and J usage is TRBJ2-7, with a weak D call TRBD2 (6 bases). The CDR3 spans 17 residues. With 3 bases removed from V and 7 bases from J, the gap between germline ends came to 25 bases. The V gene's germline CDR1 is KGHSH and CDR2 LQKENI. The CDR3 sequence: CASSPAGPGGAGGEQYF. CDR3 nucleotides: TGTGCCAGCTCACCGGCTGGCCCCGGCGGGGCCGGGGGAGAGCAGTACTTC.

This chain connects TRBV9 to TRBJ2-1; 8 bases align to TRBD1. Germline V CDR1 and CDR2: SGDLS, YYNGEE. The CDR3 is made up of 15 amino acids. With 2 bases clipped from V and 6 bases from J, the junction kept 7 bases outside the gene matches. The CDR3: CASSVLQGARNEQFF. CDR3 DNA sequence: TGTGCCAGCAGCGTGCTCCAGGGGGCTCGCAATGAGCAGTTCTTC.

J is TRBJ1-2 and V is TRBV13; possible D gene TRBD1, 6 bases. Trimming pared 1 base from V and 4 bases from J, leaving 13 bases between. The germline V gene has CDR1 PRHDT and CDR2 FYEKMQ (reference sequence). The CDR3 is made up of 15 amino acids. CDR3 sequence: CASSLAGQSIYGYTF. CDR3 nucleotides: TGTGCCAGCAGCTTAGCCGGACAGAGTATCTATGGCTACACCTTC.

The rearrangement uses TRBV12-3 or TRBV12-4 and TRBJ2-7, with D uncertain. The CDR3 is made up of 11 amino acids. V lost 2 bases and J lost 3, with 2 bases in between. As DNA, the CDR3 is TGTGCCAGCAGTTTACTCTACGAGCAGTACTTC. This sequence encodes CASSLLYEQYF.

The V gene is TRBV6-2 or TRBV6-3, the J gene TRBJ2-3, with D perhaps TRBD2 (6 bases). The CDR3 runs 16 residues. V was shortened by 0 bases and J by 1 base, with 11 bases between the two germline ends. Germline CDR1 MNHEY, CDR2 SVGEGT. CDR3: CASSYSEGSGTDTQYF. The CDR3 DNA is TGTGCCAGCAGTTACTCGGAGGGATCGGGCACAGATACGCAGTATTTT.

The V call is TRBV7-9, the J call TRBJ1-2; 8 nucleotides agree with TRBD1. Germline V CDR1 and CDR2: SEHNR, FQNEAQ (reference sequence). The CDR3 sequence is 18 residues long. Trimming took 3 bases from V and 2 from J; bases not matched to a gene: 14. This CDR3 reads CASSLSGQGKAENYGYTF. In nucleotides, the CDR3 is TGTGCCAGCAGCTTGTCTGGACAGGGAAAAGCGGAAAACTATGGCTACACCTTC.

The V and J genes are TRBV27 and TRBJ2-1, with 11 bases matching TRBD2. With V trimmed by 3 bases and J by 10 bases, 2 bases remained unmatched. CDR3 size: 13 residues. Germline values: CDR1 MNHEY, CDR2 SMNVEV (reference sequence). The CDR3 DNA follows: TGTGCCAGCAGTTTTACTAGCGGGGGAGAGCAGTTCTTC. This translates into CASSFTSGGEQFF.

The V and J genes are TRBV18 and TRBJ1-5, with D possibly matching TRBD1 (6 bases). This CDR3 spans 15 amino acids. Germline lookup yields CDR1 KGHSH and CDR2 LQKENI. With 6 bases removed from V and 4 bases from J, the gap between germline ends came to 16 bases. This chain's CDR3 is CASSDRGARNQPQHF. The CDR3 DNA reads TGTGCCAGCTCCGACCGGGGGGCGCGGAATCAGCCCCAGCATTTT.

This rearrangement joins TRBV7-2 to TRBJ1-5; 8 bases are shared with TRBD1. The junction had 4 bases not matched to a gene; V was cut back by 6 bases and J by 6 bases. The germline gives CDR1 SGHTA, CDR2 FQGNSA. The CDR3 is made up of 13 amino acids. The CDR3 region has the DNA TGTGCCAGCAGTACAGGGGGAGGTCAGCCCCAGCATTTT. It translates to CASSTGGGQPQHF.

The J gene is TRBJ2-7, the V gene TRBV9, with D perhaps matching TRBD2 (6 bases). V lost 4 bases, J lost 5 bases, and 16 bases lay in between. Germline lookup yields CDR1 SGDLS and CDR2 YYNGEE. The CDR3 is 14 residues long. CDR3 protein: CASSQDGEADEQYF. The CDR3 bases are TGTGCCAGCAGCCAAGACGGGGAGGCTGACGAGCAGTACTTC.

The chain is built from TRBV7-2 and TRBJ1-2; no clear D gene. V was trimmed by 3 bases and J by 2 bases, leaving 13 bases between them. CDR1 and CDR2 from the germline V gene are SGHTA and FQGNSA. The CDR3 spans 15 residues. CDR3 region: CASSLSRGGNYGYTF. Here the CDR3 DNA reads TGTGCCAGCAGCTTGTCTCGTGGAGGGAACTATGGCTACACCTTC. The full variable domain, in which reference TRBV7-2 and TRBJ1-2 provide the parts outside the CDR3, is GAGVSQSPSNKVTEKGKDVELRCDPISGHTALYWYRQSLGQGLEFLIYFQGNSAPDKSGLPSDRFSAERTGGSVSTLTIQRTQQEDSAVYLCASSLSRGGNYGYTFGSGTRLTVV.

The chain links TRBV7-2 to TRBJ2-3, with D perhaps TRBD2 (6 bases). Germline V CDR1 and CDR2: SGHTA, FQGNSA. This CDR3 is 16 amino acids long. V was trimmed by 1 base and J by 3 bases, leaving 14 bases between them. The CDR3 protein is CASSLEFSAGTDTQYF. The CDR3 nucleotides are TGTGCCAGCAGCTTAGAGTTTAGCGCGGGAACAGATACGCAGTATTTT.

The chain employs TRBV6-5 and TRBJ1-4, with a possible D match to TRBD1 (6 bases). With 3 bases removed from V and 8 bases from J, the gap between germline ends came to 13 bases. Germline V gene sequence: CDR1 MNHEY, CDR2 SVGAGI. This CDR3 has 14 residues. The chain's CDR3 is CASSYTGGEEKLFF. In DNA form, the CDR3 reads TGTGCCAGCAGTTATACGGGGGGCGAGGAAAAACTGTTTTTT.

This clone appeared a single time. The genes are TRBV19 and TRBJ1-1; possible D gene TRBD1, 6 bases. The V gene lost 5 bases and the J gene lost 0 bases, with 7 bases spanning the gap. Germline V CDR1 and CDR2: LNHDA, SQIVND (reference sequence). CDR3 length equals 13 residues. The DNA of the CDR3 is TGTGCCAGTAGTGGACAGCTGAACACTGAAGCTTTCTTT. It yields the protein CASSGQLNTEAFF.

The V and J genes are TRBV6-2 or TRBV6-3 and TRBJ2-2, with 10 bases identical to TRBD1. The V segment lost 1 base and the J segment 7 bases; nucleotides outside the gene matches: 3. The CDR3 consists of 15 residues. Germline V gene data show CDR1 as MNHEY and CDR2 as SVGEGT. CDR3 sequence reads: CASSYWGQGNGELFF. The CDR3 DNA is TGTGCCAGCAGTTACTGGGGACAGGGGAACGGGGAGCTGTTTTTT.